This entry concerns a single T cell receptor (beta chain). Sorted naive CD8 T cells were those defined as CD8+CD4-CCR7+CD45RA+. The data derive from a study of molecular identifiers for immune sequencing clone quantification. Overall study: Replicate experiments took RNA from around 20,000 or 100,000 naive CD8 cells, divided it five ways and sequenced four.

Via MiXCR, TCRdb re-called the PCR reads, giving one row per CDR3 protein. The sample includes about 500,000 distinct CDR3 sequences, 25% of them seen just once. The sample consisted of naive CD8+ T cells from blood, with Jurkat cell RNA spiked in. Subset noted: FACS-sorted CD8+CD4-CCR7+CD45RA+ naive T cells. This receptor was identified in a human donor in good health. Some libraries in this study had Jurkat cell RNA spiked in.

The CDR3 DNA follows: TGTGCCAGCAGCTTAGGAGGACAACGATATGGCTACACCTTC. Translation gives CASSLGGQRYGYTF. The chain joins TRBV13 to TRBJ1-2; D is perhaps TRBD1 (5 bases). Germline loops: CDR1 PRHDT, CDR2 FYEKMQ (reference sequence). This CDR3 has 14 residues. Trimming took off 0 bases at V and 5 bases at J, with 10 bases between the two ends. The variable domain in full, with the rest retrieved from reference TRBV13 and TRBJ1-2, is AAGVIQSPRHLIKEKRETATLKCYPIPRHDTVYWYQQGPGQDPQFLISFYEKMQSDKGSIPDRFSAQQFSDYHSELNMSSLELGDSALYFCASSLGGQRYGYTFGSGTRLTVV.